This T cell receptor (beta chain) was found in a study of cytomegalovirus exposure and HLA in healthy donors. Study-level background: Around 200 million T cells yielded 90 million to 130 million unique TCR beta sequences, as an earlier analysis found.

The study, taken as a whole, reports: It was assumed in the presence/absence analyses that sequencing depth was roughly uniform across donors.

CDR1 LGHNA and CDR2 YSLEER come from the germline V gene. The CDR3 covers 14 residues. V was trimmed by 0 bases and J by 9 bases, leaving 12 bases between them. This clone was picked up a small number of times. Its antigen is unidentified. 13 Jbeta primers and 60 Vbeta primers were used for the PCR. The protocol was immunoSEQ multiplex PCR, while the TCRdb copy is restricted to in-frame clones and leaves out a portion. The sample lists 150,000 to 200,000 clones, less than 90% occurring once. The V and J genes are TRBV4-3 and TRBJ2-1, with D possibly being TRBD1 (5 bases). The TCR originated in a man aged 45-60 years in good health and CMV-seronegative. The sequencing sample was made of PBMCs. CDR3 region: CASSQESYRGEQFF. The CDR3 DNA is TGCGCCAGCAGCCAAGAATCATATAGGGGTGAGCAGTTCTTC.